This T cell receptor (beta chain) originates from a study of T cells after yellow fever vaccination (dated by TCRdb to about 2019). About the investigation overall: The SMART-Seq v4 Ultra Low Input RNA kit was used to prepare libraries from fractions with low cell numbers. To track T-cell clones before and after primary and booster YFV17D yellow fever vaccination, bulk TCR alpha and beta repertoires were sequenced longitudinally. The cohort comprised two healthy male donors, one aged 18 to 30 and one aged 30 to 39 years. Blood was drawn at multiple timepoints before and after primary and secondary immunization, with bulk PBMC replicates and cell subsets isolated. Beyond this particular receptor, the publication reports: Computational filtering was needed because FACS-sorted repertoires could contain abundant contaminating clonotypes from the bulk population. Compared with the primary T-cell response, the secondary T-cell response was faster but weaker, reaching its peak on day 5 rather than on day 15. After the booster, most clones that had expanded after primary vaccination were detected again (about 95% of CD4 and around 88% of CD8), suggesting broad maintenance of memory. A small share of clonotypes occurred in both CD4 and CD8 compartments, likely arising from convergent recombination. Only a couple of donors were included in the study, so the extent to which the findings can be generalized is limited.

The treatment or condition tag for this specimen amounts to: live attenuated yellow fever vaccine strain. PBMCs were isolated from peripheral blood using a standard Ficoll-Paque protocol. Dynabeads CD4 and CD8 positive selection kits were used to isolate CD4 and CD8 T-cell fractions. RNA was extracted with TriZol from bulk PBMCs, CD4 and CD8 fractions, and dextramer-positive and dextramer-negative fractions. TCR cDNA was synthesized by 5'RACE template switching, through which a universal primer site and unique molecular identifiers were introduced. Priming of cDNA synthesis was performed from both the TCR alpha and TCR beta constant segments. Libraries were amplified in two PCR steps, with sample barcodes and sequencing adapters added in the second step. Sequencing of libraries was done on Illumina HiSeq 2500 (2x100 bp) or NovaSeq (2x150 bp). The authors processed their data as follows. MIGEC handled demultiplexing of reads and collapsing into UMI consensus sequences, while MiXCR performed V(D)J alignment. Clonotypes responding to the vaccine were identified with edgeR on replicate PBMC samples, with the criteria of FDR below 0.01 and a log2 fold change above 5 up to day 15. Each bulk clonotype was labeled CD4 or CD8 based on which sequenced repertoire, CD4 or CD8, contained the clonotype at higher abundance. The public reads were reprocessed in TCRdb via fastp at Q25 and MiXCR, keeping in-frame beta chains. Each record represents a unique CDR3 protein, reported with the most common genes and DNA among its rows. V and J calls and clone size were set by TCRdb, not the authors. For this sample there are a few hundred thousand distinct CDR3 sequences; approximately 13% appear just once. 0.5% to 0.6% of the sample rests with the top ten.

CDR1 and CDR2 (MNHEY, SMNVEV) derive from the germline V gene (reference sequence). The CDR3 sequence holds 15 residues, the cysteine and phenylalanine included. Only the CDR3 DNA is retained, 45 bases long and in frame from the first base. V is shortened by 8 bases, J by 4 bases, and the region joining them spans 21 bases. A word on this clonotype: Its antigen has not been determined. Per-base quality was not reported, and no clone a single base away is much larger than it.

The V and J genes are TRBV27 and TRBJ2-7, and the D gene may be TRBD2, 5 bases matching. Sequenced here: CD4+ T cells sorted from PBMCs, sampled 45 days after the yellow fever booster vaccination. This clonotype was sampled from a man aged 25-40 years who received the YFV17D yellow fever vaccine. The DNA sequence is as follows: TGTGCCAGCGGGGAACCTAGGACTCAGAATTACGAGCAGTACTTC. Its protein is CASGEPRTQNYEQYF.